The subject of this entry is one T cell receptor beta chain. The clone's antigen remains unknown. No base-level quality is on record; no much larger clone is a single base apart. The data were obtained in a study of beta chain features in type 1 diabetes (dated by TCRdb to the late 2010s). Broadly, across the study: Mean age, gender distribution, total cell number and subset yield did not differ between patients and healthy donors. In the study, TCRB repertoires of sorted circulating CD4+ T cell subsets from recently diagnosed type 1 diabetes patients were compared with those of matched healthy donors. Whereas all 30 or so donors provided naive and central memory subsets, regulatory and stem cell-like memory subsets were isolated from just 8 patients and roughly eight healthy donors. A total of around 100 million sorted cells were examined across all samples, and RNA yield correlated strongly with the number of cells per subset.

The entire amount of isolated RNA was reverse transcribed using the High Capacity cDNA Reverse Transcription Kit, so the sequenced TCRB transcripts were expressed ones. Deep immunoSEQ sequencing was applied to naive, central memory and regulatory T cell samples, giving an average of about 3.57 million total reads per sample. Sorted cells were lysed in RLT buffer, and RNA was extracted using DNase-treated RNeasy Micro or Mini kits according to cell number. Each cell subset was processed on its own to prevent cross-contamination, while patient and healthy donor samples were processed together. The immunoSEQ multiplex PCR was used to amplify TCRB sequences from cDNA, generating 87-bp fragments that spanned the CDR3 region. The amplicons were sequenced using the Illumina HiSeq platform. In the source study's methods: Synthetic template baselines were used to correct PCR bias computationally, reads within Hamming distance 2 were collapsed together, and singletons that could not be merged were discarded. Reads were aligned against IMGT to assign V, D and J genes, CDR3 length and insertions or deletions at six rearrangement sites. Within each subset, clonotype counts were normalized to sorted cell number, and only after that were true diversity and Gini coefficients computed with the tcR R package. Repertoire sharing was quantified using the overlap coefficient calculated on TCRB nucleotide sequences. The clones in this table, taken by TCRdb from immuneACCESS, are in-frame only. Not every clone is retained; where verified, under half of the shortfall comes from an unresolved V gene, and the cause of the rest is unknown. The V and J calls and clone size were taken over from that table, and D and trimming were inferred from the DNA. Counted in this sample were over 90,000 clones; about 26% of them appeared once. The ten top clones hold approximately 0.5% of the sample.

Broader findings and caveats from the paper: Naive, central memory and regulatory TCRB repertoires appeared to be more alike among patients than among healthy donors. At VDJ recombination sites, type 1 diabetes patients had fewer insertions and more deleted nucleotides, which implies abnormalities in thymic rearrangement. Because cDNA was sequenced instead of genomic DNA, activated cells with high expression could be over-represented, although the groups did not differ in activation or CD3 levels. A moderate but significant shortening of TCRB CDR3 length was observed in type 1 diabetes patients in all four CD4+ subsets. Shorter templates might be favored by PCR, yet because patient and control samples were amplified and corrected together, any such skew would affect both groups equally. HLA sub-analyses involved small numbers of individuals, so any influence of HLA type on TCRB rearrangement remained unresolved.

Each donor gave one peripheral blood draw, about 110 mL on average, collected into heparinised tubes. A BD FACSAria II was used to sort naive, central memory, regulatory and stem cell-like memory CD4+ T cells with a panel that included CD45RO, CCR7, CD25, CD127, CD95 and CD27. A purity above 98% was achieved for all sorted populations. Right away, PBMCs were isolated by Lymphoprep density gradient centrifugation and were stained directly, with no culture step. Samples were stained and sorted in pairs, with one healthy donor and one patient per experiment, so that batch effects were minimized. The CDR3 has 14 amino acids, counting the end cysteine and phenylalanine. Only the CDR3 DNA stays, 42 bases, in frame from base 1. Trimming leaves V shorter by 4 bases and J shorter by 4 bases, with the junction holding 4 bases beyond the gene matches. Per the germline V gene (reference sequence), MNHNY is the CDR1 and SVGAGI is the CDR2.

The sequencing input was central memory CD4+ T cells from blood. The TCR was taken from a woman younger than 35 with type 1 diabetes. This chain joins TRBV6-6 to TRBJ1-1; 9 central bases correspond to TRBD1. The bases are TGTGCCAGCAGTTTACAGGGGGCGGCCACTGAAGCTTTCTTT. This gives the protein CASSLQGAATEAFF.